This is a list of T cell receptor beta chains from one sample in a study of monozygotic twins with inflammatory bowel disease. No DNA is given; TCRdb re-called the 5' RACE reads and lists each CDR3 protein once. The sample data list about 110,000 distinct CDR3 sequences. Sequenced: blood. These receptors were taken from a human donor with ulcerative colitis or Crohn's disease, or a healthy co-twin of an affected twin (not recorded which). CDR3s include the opening cysteine and the closing phenylalanine or tryptophan.

j_call v_call cdr3_aa
TRBJ1-2 TRBV5-5 CASSPGKVHYGYTF
TRBJ2-1 TRBV7-9 CASSLVLALGNEQFF
TRBJ1-1 TRBV10-3 CAISEQGWTEAFF
TRBJ2-3 TRBV7-2 CASSPAGGSSDTQYF
TRBJ1-1 TRBV5-1 CASRRGAVTNTEAFF
TRBJ2-7 TRBV20-1 CSAFRGGLAGLHYEQYF
TRBJ2-1 TRBV6-6 CASSYMTDEQFF
TRBJ2-1 TRBV29-1 CSVLGGRAADEQFF
TRBJ2-7 TRBV2 CASREQGERILYEQYF
TRBJ1-5 TRBV3-1 CASSRKAGAQPQHF
TRBJ2-5 TRBV7-2 CASSPRTSGGEETQYF
TRBJ1-1 TRBV11-2 CASSVSQEQGAAFF
TRBJ2-7 TRBV5-1 CASSPDRDRGREQYF
TRBJ2-7 TRBV5-1 CASSLGPGEVYEQYF
TRBJ2-1 TRBV18 CASSPPRGRSYNEQFF
TRBJ1-2 TRBV15 CATSRDHNYGYTF
TRBJ1-3 TRBV12-3/TRBV12-4 CASSFGSSGSGNTIYF
TRBJ1-5 TRBV6-2/TRBV6-3 CASSYTSQPQHF
TRBJ2-1 TRBV5-5 CASSLDVAGEVSYEQFF
TRBJ1-2 TRBV6-5 CATQGHYGYTF
TRBJ2-1 TRBV3-1 CASSQLAEVNEQFF
TRBJ2-7 TRBV20-1 CSARVWQRDSYEQYF
TRBJ2-3 TRBV20-1 CSARGPPAEPGIWTDTQYF
TRBJ2-5 TRBV5-1 CASRAEGETQYF
TRBJ2-5 TRBV7-8 CASRSTGVGETQYF
TRBJ2-1 TRBV2 CASSALSSYNEQFF
TRBJ2-2 TRBV12-3/TRBV12-4 CASSFRIPDTGELFF
TRBJ1-2 TRBV7-2 CASSPRTGSSYGYTF
TRBJ2-5 TRBV7-3 CASSLSSSSGQETQYF
TRBJ2-3 TRBV5-4 CASSPRWDTGGTQYF
TRBJ2-3 TRBV6-2/TRBV6-3 CASSYTSGSTDTQYF
TRBJ1-1 TRBV29-1 CSVLGADRGGTEAFF
TRBJ2-2 TRBV5-4 CASSLRQGANGELFF
TRBJ2-7 TRBV7-9 CASSSAGGEQYF
TRBJ2-2 TRBV5-1 CASSWSGGGRGELFF
TRBJ1-1 TRBV29-1 CSVELSVTEAFF
TRBJ2-3 TRBV20-1 CSARAATDTQYF
TRBJ2-1 TRBV11-1 CASSLHQGNEQFF
TRBJ1-6 TRBV5-1 CASSPGEPYNSPLHF
TRBJ2-3 TRBV29-1 CSVEGRNGDTQYF
TRBJ2-1 TRBV20-1 CSASFGTVDEQFF
TRBJ2-2 TRBV12-3/TRBV12-4 CASRSTNTANTGELFF
TRBJ2-3 TRBV5-1 CASSPFRTDTQYF